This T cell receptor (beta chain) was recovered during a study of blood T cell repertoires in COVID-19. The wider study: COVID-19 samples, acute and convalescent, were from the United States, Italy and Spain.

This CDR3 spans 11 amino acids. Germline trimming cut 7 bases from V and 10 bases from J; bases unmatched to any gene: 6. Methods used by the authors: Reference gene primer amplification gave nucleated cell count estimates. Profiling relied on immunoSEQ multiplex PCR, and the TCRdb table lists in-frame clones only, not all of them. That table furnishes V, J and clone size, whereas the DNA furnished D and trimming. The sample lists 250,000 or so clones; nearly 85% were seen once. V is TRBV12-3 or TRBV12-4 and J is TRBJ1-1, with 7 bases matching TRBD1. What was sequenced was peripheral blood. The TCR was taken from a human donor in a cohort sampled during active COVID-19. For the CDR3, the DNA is TGTGCCAGCACCACGCAGGGGGGAGCTTTCTTT. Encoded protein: CASTTQGGAFF.